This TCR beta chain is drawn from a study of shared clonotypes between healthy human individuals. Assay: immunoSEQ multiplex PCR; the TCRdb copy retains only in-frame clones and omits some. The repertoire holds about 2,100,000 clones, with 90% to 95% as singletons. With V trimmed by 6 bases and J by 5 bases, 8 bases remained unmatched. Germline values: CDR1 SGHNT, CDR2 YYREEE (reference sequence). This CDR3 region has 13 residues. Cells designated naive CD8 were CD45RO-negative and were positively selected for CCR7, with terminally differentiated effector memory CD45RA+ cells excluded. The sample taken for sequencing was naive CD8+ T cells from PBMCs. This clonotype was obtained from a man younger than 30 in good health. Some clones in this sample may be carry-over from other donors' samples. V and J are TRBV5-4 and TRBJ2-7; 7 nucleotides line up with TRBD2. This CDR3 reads CASKKGGSNEQYF. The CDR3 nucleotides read TGTGCCAGCAAGAAGGGCGGGAGTAACGAGCAGTACTTC.